This T cell receptor beta chain came from a study of shared clonotypes between healthy human individuals. Notes on the study in general: It was only blood that was sampled, and tissue repertoires likely differ.

Unsorted PBMC DNA sequencing spanned ten immunoSEQ deep assay plates. The protocol was immunoSEQ multiplex PCR, while the TCRdb copy is restricted to in-frame clones and leaves out a portion. This sample has roughly 450,000 clones; roughly 78% occur once, and the top ten carry 13%. As concerns this clone: Its target is unknown.

Germline CDR1 is SEHNR and CDR2 is FQNEAQ (reference sequence). V shed 1 base and J 7 bases; nucleotides not matched to a gene: 6. CDR3 length: 14 amino acids. Adult donors, all healthy and HIV-negative, had no recent acute infections or vaccinations. Sequencing was performed on PBMCs. This rearrangement joins TRBV7-9 to TRBJ1-2; TRBD1 matches at 7 bases. This sequence originates from a woman aged 40 to 50 in good health. Some clones in this sample may be carry-over from other donors' samples. The chain's CDR3 is CASSLGTGSSGYTF. The CDR3 nucleotides read TGTGCCAGCAGCTTAGGGACAGGATCATCTGGCTACACCTTC.